This TCR beta chain was identified in a study of metastatic and nonmetastatic thyroid tumors. The wider study: Peripheral blood and tumor or nodule samples from malignant and benign thyroid patients were compared.

By proportion, this clone is medium-sized. The CDR3 loop spans 13 amino acids. The V gene lost 4 bases and the J gene lost 7 bases, with 14 bases spanning the gap. Germline V gives CDR1 SGHAT, CDR2 FQNNGV. With MiXCR, TCRdb called clones anew from the PCR reads. Here the sample spans approximately 30,000 clones, 16% being singletons. None of the patients had undergone any treatment ahead of thyroid surgery. This TCR was recovered from a female donor with papillary thyroid cancer or a benign thyroid nodule (not recorded which). Some clones in this sample may be carry-over from other donors' samples. The sample was blood. This chain uses TRBV11-2 with TRBJ2-7; no clear D. The CDR3 DNA reads TGTGCCAGCAGCTCCAACAGCCCCTCGGAGCAGTACTTC. It encodes CASSSNSPSEQYF.